Here is one TCR beta chain with its context. Its antigen is unknown. TCRdb reworked the 5' RACE reads into one entry per CDR3 protein, no DNA. The repertoire shows roughly 160,000 distinct CDR3 sequences; the top ten hold roughly 2.4%. The sample comes from a study of monozygotic twins with inflammatory bowel disease. The study, taken as a whole, reports: Patients with IBD had less TCRbeta diversity (inverse Simpson) than their healthy co-twins.

The CDR3 consists of 18 residues. The clonotype originates from a human donor with ulcerative colitis or Crohn's disease, or a healthy co-twin of an affected twin (not recorded which). The specimen was blood. The chain uses TRBV12-3 or TRBV12-4 and TRBJ2-2. The chain's CDR3 is CASSSMTLTRPNTGELFF.